This T cell receptor beta chain derives from a study of T cells in Graves' hyperthyroidism and ophthalmopathy (dated by TCRdb to between 2018 and 2021). Background for the entire study: Peripheral blood samples were taken at initial diagnosis, before any treatment was given. A discovery cohort of fewer than 110 patients, about 43 with Graves' ophthalmopathy and roughly 59 with stable Graves' hyperthyroidism, was used to find distinguishing TCR V-J signatures. Whether ophthalmopathy could be predicted prospectively was tested in an independent validation cohort made up of under 20 hyperthyroidism patients plus 17 patients who later progressed to ophthalmopathy. The 100 discovery patients were randomly divided into training and test sets at a 7:3 ratio. In roughly six Graves' hyperthyroidism patients, the study also compared T-cell repertoires from thyroid tissue with T-cell repertoires from blood. Once sampling was done, hyperthyroidism patients were given methimazole at a starting dose of 30 mg daily, whereas ophthalmopathy patients were given high-dose intravenous methylprednisolone. The paper describes TCR Vbeta CDR3 sequencing of around 140 peripheral blood samples, made up of around 41 ophthalmopathy patients, over 70 hyperthyroidism patients and 17 progressor patients.

Moderately to severely active disease, a Clinical Activity Score of at least 3, a NOSPECS grade of at least 4, and a duration under 3 months were present in ophthalmopathy patients. The study excluded patients with uncontrolled infections, other autoimmune diseases, pregnancy or lactation. Clinical symptoms, serum thyroxine and TRAb, thyroid ultrasound, and orbital computed tomography formed the basis for the diagnoses. PBMCs were separated from about 10 ml of fresh peripheral blood using Ficoll-Paque density gradient centrifugation. Total RNA was extracted using Trizol reagent, and RNA quality was assessed on an Agilent 2100 Bioanalyzer. The TCR beta CDR3 regions were amplified from RNA transcripts. A first-round RT-PCR of the TCR CDR3 used the HTBI primer set with the Qiagen OneStep RT-PCR kit. A second multiplex PCR round built the libraries, followed by size selection and purification. Libraries were sequenced paired-end with 100 bp reads on an Illumina HiSeq2000. The original pipeline was this. SOAPnuke was used to process the raw data, with reads discarded if the reads contained adapters or uncalled bases, had a mean Phred below 15, or lacked an exact constant-primer or identifier match. High-quality paired reads were merged using COPE v1.2.5, and each unique nucleotide sequence was defined as a clonotype. Clonotypes were aligned to IMGT TRBV, TRBD and TRBJ reference segments using MiTCR v1.1. The analysis was restricted to V-J combinations with a frequency above 0.0001, which together covered around 99% of the repertoires. The TCS score was defined as F50 (clonal expansion) divided by E x V (chaos), with BLOSUM62-based TCRdist calculated between CDR3 peptides within each V-J. Welch's t-statistics and random forest reduced fewer than 600 V-J features to 13, which were used in a naive Bayes classifier (R e1071). The public sequencing data were trimmed at Q25 with fastp and processed into clonotypes with MiXCR by TCRdb, which kept only in-frame beta chains. Every distinct CDR3 protein forms one entry, paired with its most common genes and DNA. The V and J calls shown here were made by TCRdb, not taken from the authors' results. This sample gives around 600,000 distinct CDR3 sequences in total; around 16% of them show up just once. Roughly 3.5% of the sample lies in the top ten.

Study-wide findings and limitations: Most expanded thyroid clonotypes (frequency above 0.001) were also detected in blood, a finding suggesting that blood repertoires may reflect thyroid immune responses. In cross-validation, a model built on a 13 V-J signature told ophthalmopathy apart from stable hyperthyroidism with over 85% sensitivity and approximately 81% specificity, and in testing the same model reached 80%/75%. During validation, the model predicted progression to ophthalmopathy a median of about 5.9 months ahead of onset, with 60% to 71% sensitivity and about 72% specificity. Sample size was not statistically predetermined, and investigators were not blinded to group allocation.

At least ten counts were recorded for this clonotype. There is no known antigen for this receptor. The sample holds no much larger clone one base away, and base qualities are not on file. CDR1 and CDR2 (DFQATT, SNEGSKA) derive from the germline V gene (reference sequence). V and J are truncated by 1 base and 3 bases respectively, leaving an intervening sequence of 3 bases. The CDR3 has 11 amino acids, counting the end cysteine and phenylalanine. The DNA shown is the 33-base CDR3, in frame from base 1. The sequenced sample consisted of blood. The receptor comes from a woman in her 40s with Graves' ophthalmopathy. The chain is made from TRBV20-1 and TRBJ1-1, with no confidently assigned D gene. CDR3 region: CSARGYTEAFF. The nucleotide sequence reads as follows: TGCAGTGCTAGAGGGTACACTGAAGCTTTCTTT.